This T cell receptor beta chain was captured in a study of T cell repertoires in cytomegalovirus infection (dated by TCRdb to between 2018 and 2020). Study-level background: The HLA type of each donor mattered for the analysis, because public TCR beta signatures pointed to carriage of CMV infection along with the matching HLA type. Overall study results and their limits: In both this cohort and an independent roughly 330-donor cohort, the cumulative frequency of public TCR beta family members distinguished carriers of CMV infection plus the relevant HLA type. The ex vivo response was dominated by HLA-C-restricted CMV-specific TCR beta clonotypes, which also provided the single most frequent clonotype in two of eight donors.

The germline V gene (reference sequence) provides CDR1 SEHNR and CDR2 FQNEAQ. The CDR3 starts with the cysteine, ends with the phenylalanine, and has 15 residues. This entry keeps only the CDR3 DNA: 45 bases, framed from base 1. Trimming costs V 8 bases and J 2 bases, and their ends lie 19 bases apart. In the case of this clonotype: Its target antigen remains unknown. There are no base qualities to consult, and no much larger clone falls within one base.

The instrument was an Illumina HiSeq 1500. TCRdb handled the public reads itself, with Q25 trimming in fastp and clone calling in MiXCR, and kept productive beta chains. Records with the same CDR3 protein are collapsed into one entry carrying the most frequent genes and DNA. Recorded for this sample are a few hundred thousand distinct CDR3 sequences; about a sixth of them occurred a single time. The ten largest clones capture roughly 50% of the sample. Sequenced: CD8+ T cells from PBMCs. This clonotype originated in a human donor in good health (CMV status not recorded). Some clones in this sample may be carry-over from other donors' samples. This receptor chain uses TRBV7-9 and TRBJ2-7; the D element might be TRBD1 or TRBD2, as each aligns at 6 bases. The sequenced DNA: TGTGCCAGCCCAACTGGGGGACGGGGGCCCTACGAGCAGTACTTC. It translates to CASPTGGRGPYEQYF.